The rows below give T cell receptor beta chains drawn from one sample of a study of regulatory T cells in long-lasting Graves disease. TCRdb redid the calling of the multiplex PCR reads with MiXCR, one entry per CDR3 protein. Here the sample spans 250,000 to 300,000 distinct CDR3 sequences, 22% being singletons. Sequenced here: peripheral blood mononuclear cells (PBMCs), sampled when the disease was refractory, from a patient treated with antithyroid drugs. Receptors originate from a female donor with Graves disease. Each CDR3 is given with its conserved first and last residue. Each record gives: CDR3 DNA, CDR3 protein, D gene, clone size, J gene, CDR3 length, V gene. D genes are given only for firm matches. Expanded clones are given a class, and other clones once, few, many or no size at all.

TGTGCCAGCAGCTTGGTTCGGACAGTTGGGGCCAACGTCCTGACTTTC	CASSLVRTVGANVLTF	NA	few	TRBJ2-6	16	TRBV5-6
TGTGCCAGCAGTGCTCCGAAGATGCCCCCCTCGAGCTATGGCTACACCTTC	CASSAPKMPPSSYGYTF	NA	NA	TRBJ1-2	17	TRBV6-1
TGTGCCAGCAGTCAGGCGGGGACAGGAACTGAAGCTTTCTTT	CASSQAGTGTEAFF	TRBD1	NA	TRBJ1-1	14	TRBV28
TGTGCCAGCAGCTTAGAACTAGCGGGTTTCTACGAGCAGTACTTC	CASSLELAGFYEQYF	TRBD2	many	TRBJ2-7	15	TRBV7-2
TGTGCCAGTAGTCCCACCAGGAGGGTGAACACTGAAGCTTTCTTT	CASSPTRRVNTEAFF	NA	NA	TRBJ1-1	15	TRBV19
TGTGCCAGCAGTTTATTCGGACTAGCGGGAGGTTCCTCCTACGAGCAGTACTTC	CASSLFGLAGGSSYEQYF	TRBD2	NA	TRBJ2-7	18	TRBV27
TGTGCCAGCAGTTTAGGTGGGACAGGGGCGGACAATCAGCCCCAGCATTTT	CASSLGGTGADNQPQHF	TRBD1	NA	TRBJ1-5	17	TRBV27
TGTGCCAGCAGCTTAGGACAGGGGAACACCATATATTTT	CASSLGQGNTIYF	TRBD1	NA	TRBJ1-3	13	TRBV7-2
TGTGCCAGCAGTTCCGGGACCCATAAGGGAGAGACCCAGTACTTC	CASSSGTHKGETQYF	NA	many	TRBJ2-5	15	TRBV12-3/TRBV12-4
TGCAGTGCTAGCCCGGGACAGGGTGGTACCGGGGAGCTGTTTTTT	CSASPGQGGTGELFF	TRBD1	few	TRBJ2-2	15	TRBV20-1
TGCAGCGTCACTAGCGGGAGATACCACGAGCAGTACTTC	CSVTSGRYHEQYF	TRBD2	few	TRBJ2-7	13	TRBV29-1
TGTGCCAGCAGCAAACAGGGGGGAGAGACCCAGTACTTC	CASSKQGGETQYF	TRBD1	NA	TRBJ2-5	13	TRBV7-3
TGTGCCAGTAGTGCAGGTTTCAGCAATCAGCCCCAGCATTTT	CASSAGFSNQPQHF	NA	many	TRBJ1-5	14	TRBV19
TGTGCCAGCAGTCTGATGATGACCAGGGGGTCCACAGATACGCAGTATTTT	CASSLMMTRGSTDTQYF	TRBD1	NA	TRBJ2-3	17	TRBV2
TGTGCCAGCAGTCCATTATCAATGAACACTGAAGCTTTCTTT	CASSPLSMNTEAFF	NA	NA	TRBJ1-1	14	TRBV28
TGTGCCAGCAGAACCCAGGGGACCGGTCAGCCCCAGCATTTT	CASRTQGTGQPQHF	NA	NA	TRBJ1-5	14	TRBV6-2/TRBV6-3
TGTGCCAGCAGCTTGGAGGGCGCTAATGTGGAGACCCAGTACTTC	CASSLEGANVETQYF	NA	many	TRBJ2-5	15	TRBV27
TGTGCCAGCAGGGCGTATTCTGGGGCCAACGTCCTGACTTTC	CASRAYSGANVLTF	NA	many	TRBJ2-6	14	TRBV27
TGTGCCAGCCGAGGGGCTAGCGGGACTAGTGGAGATACGCAGTATTTT	CASRGASGTSGDTQYF	TRBD2	NA	TRBJ2-3	16	TRBV11-2
TGTGCCAGCAGCTTATTCCCCGCAACTAATGAAAAACTGTTTTTT	CASSLFPATNEKLFF	NA	NA	TRBJ1-4	15	TRBV7-9
TGTGCCTCGGGGGCGCGAAGTAATTCACCCCTCCACTTT	CASGARSNSPLHF	NA	few	TRBJ1-6	13	TRBV9
TGTGCCAGCAGCTTACCCCACGGACAGGCGAAAACCTACGAGCAGTACTTC	CASSLPHGQAKTYEQYF	TRBD1	NA	TRBJ2-7	17	TRBV11-1
TGTGCCAGCAGCCGGACAGGGGCAACCGGGGAGCTGTTTTTT	CASSRTGATGELFF	TRBD1	many	TRBJ2-2	14	TRBV7-2
TGTGCCAGCAGTCCCGGACGATCCCCAGGTGAAAAACTGTTTTTT	CASSPGRSPGEKLFF	NA	many	TRBJ1-4	15	TRBV12-3/TRBV12-4
TGCAGTGCTAGAGATGGAGACGGGGAGCTGTTTTTT	CSARDGDGELFF	NA	NA	TRBJ2-2	12	TRBV20-1
TGTGCCAGCAGATCCGACAGGAAGGTATATGGCTACACCTTC	CASRSDRKVYGYTF	NA	many	TRBJ1-2	14	TRBV7-9
TGTGCCAGCAGTCCGAGGCCTCTCACCGGGGAGCTGTTTTTT	CASSPRPLTGELFF	NA	NA	TRBJ2-2	14	TRBV6-1
TGTGCCAGCAGCGCCCAACCGACAGTTAGGGAGACCCAGTACTTC	CASSAQPTVRETQYF	NA	few	TRBJ2-5	15	TRBV7-8
TGTGCCAGCAGCTTCGACGGTTTTAGCACTGAAGCTTTCTTT	CASSFDGFSTEAFF	NA	NA	TRBJ1-1	14	TRBV6-1
TGTGCCAGCAGCGTAGGAGGGGGAGACGAGCAGTACTTC	CASSVGGGDEQYF	NA	many	TRBJ2-7	13	TRBV9
TGTGCCATCAGTGAGACCGGAAACTACGAGCAGTACTTC	CAISETGNYEQYF	NA	few	TRBJ2-7	13	TRBV10-3
TGTGCCAGCAGTGAATCCGGTCTTGAGACCCAGTACTTC	CASSESGLETQYF	NA	few	TRBJ2-5	13	TRBV25-1
TGTGCCAGCAGTACCAGCTTGACTAGCGGGACCTACAATGAGCAGTTCTTC	CASSTSLTSGTYNEQFF	TRBD2	NA	TRBJ2-1	17	TRBV6-1
TGTGCCAGCAGTGGATTCGGGCTCCCGGCGGGGAACACTGAAGCTTTCTTT	CASSGFGLPAGNTEAFF	NA	many	TRBJ1-1	17	TRBV2
TGTGCCAGCTCACCACCGATAGGGTCCGGAAACACCATATATTTT	CASSPPIGSGNTIYF	NA	NA	TRBJ1-3	15	TRBV18
TGTGCCAGCTCACCCCTCACGGGGGCGGGAGTTACCTACGAGCAGTACTTC	CASSPLTGAGVTYEQYF	NA	NA	TRBJ2-7	17	TRBV18
TGTGCCGGCGCCGAAGCGGGGACAGGCTGGTACGAGCAGTACTTC	CAGAEAGTGWYEQYF	NA	NA	TRBJ2-7	15	TRBV27
TGTGCCAGCAGTTACTCGACACGTTTGGAGACCCAGTACTTC	CASSYSTRLETQYF	NA	many	TRBJ2-5	14	TRBV6-6
TGTGCCAGCAGCCCAATCGGACAGGGGGCGACGAAGGCTTTCTTT	CASSPIGQGATKAFF	TRBD1	many	TRBJ1-1	15	TRBV6-1
TGTGCCAGCACCCTGGGGTCGGGTCTCAATGAGCAGTTCTTC	CASTLGSGLNEQFF	NA	few	TRBJ2-1	14	TRBV11-1
TGCGCCAGCAGCCAAGATCTGGCCGTCGGCGTCTACGAGCAGTACTTC	CASSQDLAVGVYEQYF	NA	NA	TRBJ2-7	16	TRBV4-1
TGTGCCAGCAGCTTAGATTGGGTAGCAGCGGGGACCCAGTACTTC	CASSLDWVAAGTQYF	NA	NA	TRBJ2-5	15	TRBV11-2
TGCAGCGTTGAAGGTCGGGGAAACACCATATATTTT	CSVEGRGNTIYF	NA	NA	TRBJ1-3	12	TRBV29-1
TGTGCCAGCAGCGCGAGTGAGACCCAGTACTTC	CASSASETQYF	NA	many	TRBJ2-5	11	TRBV7-2
TGCAGCGTTGACAGGGGTGGGGAAGAGACCCAGTACTTC	CSVDRGGEETQYF	NA	many	TRBJ2-5	13	TRBV29-1
TGCAGTGCTACCCCAAGGACAGAGCCCTACGAGCAGTACTTC	CSATPRTEPYEQYF	NA	NA	TRBJ2-7	14	TRBV20-1
TGTGCCAGCAGCTTAGGACAGTTAAACAATGAGCAGTTCTTC	CASSLGQLNNEQFF	NA	NA	TRBJ2-1	14	TRBV7-2
TGTGCCAGCAGCTTATCCAGGGGGGTCATGGAGGTCGACACCGGGGAGCTGTTTTTT	CASSLSRGVMEVDTGELFF	NA	NA	TRBJ2-2	19	TRBV7-9
TGTGCCAGCTGGCCGGTTCTTTCCGGTTACACTGAAGCTTTCTTT	CASWPVLSGYTEAFF	NA	many	TRBJ1-1	15	TRBV12-3/TRBV12-4